This T cell receptor beta chain was captured by sequencing in a study of beta chain features in type 1 diabetes. Study-wide results and limits: Sequencing used cDNA, and cells with high TCR expression could therefore be over-represented.

Expressed TCRB transcripts were sequenced because the isolated RNA had all been reverse transcribed beforehand. The assay was immunoSEQ multiplex PCR, and TCRdb's table has in-frame clones only and misses some. The profile covers some 900,000 clones, with 15% to 20% appearing a single time and 0.02% to 0.025% taken by the ten largest. Trimming stripped 4 bases from V and 4 bases from J, with 8 bases between. There are 12 residues in the CDR3. Per the germline V gene, CDR1 is SGHTA and CDR2 is FQGTGA. Comments on this clone: The antigen is not known.

The collection from each donor was one heparinised blood draw averaging about 116 mL. Cells sorted by CD45RO/CCR7/CD25/CD127/CD95/CD27 comprised CD4+ naive, central memory, regulatory and stem cell-like memory cells. Populations obtained by sorting all exceeded 98% purity. The specimen was naive CD4+ T cells from blood. The chain is built from TRBV7-3 and TRBJ2-7; tentatively, D is TRBD2 (6 bases). This receptor was obtained from a woman younger than 30 in good health. CDR3 in amino acids: CASSSGLYEQYF. CDR3 nucleotides: TGTGCCAGCAGCTCGGGACTTTACGAGCAGTACTTC.